These T cell receptor beta chains were read from a single sample in a study of T cells in Graves' hyperthyroidism and ophthalmopathy. TCRdb fed the multiplex PCR reads into MiXCR, producing one record per CDR3 protein. The sample shows about 270,000 distinct CDR3 sequences, 20% to 25% of them seen only once. Sequencing input: blood. The receptors come from a man aged 30 to 45 with Graves' ophthalmopathy. Each CDR3 is given with its conserved first and last residue. Fields, in order: J gene, clone size, V gene, D gene, CDR3 protein, CDR3 DNA. D genes are given only for firm matches. Part of the rows lack a size; the others show once, few, many or a class for expanded clones.

J: TRBJ2-3
size: few
V: TRBV15
D: TRBD2
CDR3: CATSRWGGSSPDTQYF
DNA: TGTGCCACCAGCAGATGGGGAGGGAGTTCCCCAGATACGCAGTATTTT

J: TRBJ1-2
size: few
V: TRBV18
D: TRBD1
CDR3: CASSRLPGQGDYGYTF
DNA: TGTGCCAGCTCACGGCTACCGGGACAGGGGGACTATGGCTACACCTTC

J: TRBJ2-7
size: .
V: TRBV19
D: .
CDR3: CASSPKIRDTTSYEQYF
DNA: TGTGCCAGTAGTCCAAAAATCCGGGACACGACCTCTTACGAGCAGTACTTC

J: TRBJ2-7
size: .
V: TRBV30
D: .
CDR3: CAWGRRYEQYF
DNA: TGTGCCTGGGGGAGGCGTTACGAGCAGTACTTC

J: TRBJ2-3
size: many
V: TRBV2
D: .
CDR3: CASRERAGTSTDTQYF
DNA: TGTGCCAGCAGGGAACGGGCGGGCACTAGCACAGATACGCAGTATTTT

J: TRBJ1-1
size: .
V: TRBV2
D: .
CDR3: CASRPPSGMNTEAFF
DNA: TGTGCCAGCAGACCCCCTTCGGGTATGAACACTGAAGCTTTCTTT

J: TRBJ1-3
size: few
V: TRBV30
D: .
CDR3: CAWSEGLLTIYF
DNA: TGTGCCTGGAGTGAGGGGCTCCTCACCATATATTTT

J: TRBJ2-1
size: many
V: TRBV3-1
D: TRBD2
CDR3: CASSRNAGGNNEQFF
DNA: TGTGCCAGCAGCCGGAACGCGGGAGGGAACAATGAGCAGTTCTTC

J: TRBJ2-5
size: few
V: TRBV27
D: TRBD2
CDR3: CASSLWGVAGETQYF
DNA: TGTGCCAGCAGTTTATGGGGGGTAGCGGGAGAGACCCAGTACTTC

J: TRBJ2-5
size: .
V: TRBV11-1
D: TRBD1
CDR3: CAESGQLQETQYF
DNA: TGCGCCGAGTCGGGACAGCTCCAAGAGACCCAGTACTTC

J: TRBJ2-1
size: many
V: TRBV11-3
D: TRBD2
CDR3: CASSLVLAAYNEQFF
DNA: TGTGCCAGCAGCTTAGTTCTAGCGGCCTACAATGAGCAGTTCTTC

J: TRBJ1-5
size: .
V: TRBV12-3/TRBV12-4
D: .
CDR3: CASSLSGRGRNQPQHF
DNA: TGTGCCAGCAGTTTGTCCGGGCGAGGGAGAAATCAGCCCCAGCATTTT

J: TRBJ1-2
size: many
V: TRBV3-1
D: .
CDR3: CATSPEVGDGYTF
DNA: TGTGCCACAAGCCCGGAAGTCGGGGACGGCTACACCTTC

J: TRBJ2-2
size: .
V: TRBV7-9
D: .
CDR3: CASNPPIGTGELFF
DNA: TGTGCCAGCAATCCACCCATAGGGACCGGGGAGCTGTTTTTT

J: TRBJ1-6
size: few
V: TRBV2
D: .
CDR3: CASKRSYNSPLHF
DNA: TGTGCCAGCAAGAGAAGCTATAATTCACCCCTCCACTTT

J: TRBJ2-5
size: few
V: TRBV2
D: .
CDR3: CASHFREEETQYF
DNA: TGTGCCTCACACTTCAGGGAGGAGGAGACCCAGTACTTC

J: TRBJ2-7
size: .
V: TRBV5-4
D: .
CDR3: CASSYPMGSSEQYF
DNA: TGTGCCAGCAGCTACCCTATGGGGTCTTCCGAGCAGTACTTC

J: TRBJ2-7
size: .
V: TRBV30
D: TRBD2
CDR3: CAWKWASGRAVYEQYF
DNA: TGTGCCTGGAAATGGGCTAGCGGGAGGGCCGTTTACGAGCAGTACTTC

J: TRBJ2-5
size: few
V: TRBV27
D: TRBD1
CDR3: CASSFGQGALETQYF
DNA: TGTGCCAGCAGTTTCGGACAGGGGGCGCTTGAGACCCAGTACTTC

J: TRBJ2-7
size: .
V: TRBV20-1
D: TRBD2
CDR3: CSASTSGRGNSYEQYF
DNA: TGCAGTGCCTCGACTAGCGGGAGGGGAAATTCCTACGAGCAGTACTTC

J: TRBJ2-7
size: few
V: TRBV18
D: TRBD1
CDR3: CASSPERTGPYEQYF
DNA: TGTGCCAGCTCACCGGAACGGACAGGCCCCTACGAGCAGTACTTC

J: TRBJ2-6
size: many
V: TRBV11-1
D: .
CDR3: CASSLAMHSGANVLTF
DNA: TGTGCCAGCAGCTTAGCGATGCACTCTGGGGCCAACGTCCTGACTTTC

J: TRBJ1-2
size: .
V: TRBV6-1
D: TRBD1
CDR3: CASKAQGASSGYTF
DNA: TGTGCCAGCAAGGCACAGGGGGCGTCCAGTGGCTACACCTTC

J: TRBJ2-2
size: .
V: TRBV6-2/TRBV6-3
D: TRBD2
CDR3: CASSLGGPGGELFF
DNA: TGTGCCAGCAGTTTGGGAGGGCCGGGTGGGGAGCTGTTTTTT

J: TRBJ2-1
size: .
V: TRBV10-2
D: .
CDR3: CASTLTSHEQFF
DNA: TGCGCCAGCACCCTGACTAGTCATGAGCAGTTCTTC

J: TRBJ2-1
size: many
V: TRBV7-8
D: TRBD2
CDR3: CASSLKREARLNEQFF
DNA: TGTGCCAGCAGCCTGAAGCGGGAGGCGAGGCTCAATGAGCAGTTCTTC

J: TRBJ1-2
size: few
V: TRBV28
D: TRBD1
CDR3: CASSFYTGDYGYTF
DNA: TGTGCCAGCAGTTTTTATACAGGGGACTATGGCTACACCTTC

J: TRBJ2-5
size: .
V: TRBV12-3/TRBV12-4
D: .
CDR3: CASSFIREGAREETQYF
DNA: TGTGCCAGCAGTTTTATCAGGGAGGGGGCGCGGGAAGAGACCCAGTACTTC

J: TRBJ1-6
size: .
V: TRBV28
D: .
CDR3: CASSLSRVGSPLHF
DNA: TGTGCCAGCAGTTTATCTCGGGTGGGGTCACCCCTCCACTTT

J: TRBJ2-7
size: many
V: TRBV20-1
D: TRBD2
CDR3: CSASWEGTYEQYF
DNA: TGCAGTGCTAGCTGGGAGGGGACCTACGAGCAGTACTTC